This T cell receptor (beta chain) came from a study of vaccination and CD4 T cells after COVID-19. Whole-study context: Post-COVID sampling occurred a median about 100 days after diagnosis (range 35 to 161).

Looked up from germline, CDR1 is MGHDK and CDR2 is SYGVNS. CDR3 size: 14 residues. V lost 2 bases and J 4 bases, leaving 11 bases between the germline ends. Stated treatment: approximately nine-day PBMC culture with coronavirus spike peptide pools or control peptides (ViraFEST assay). Study findings and constraints: Relatively few convalescent patients were studied; early post-infection timepoints were not included.

As to this clonotype: The antigen is undetermined.

The Oncomine TCR Beta short-read assay generated sequence data from the DNA of cultured CD4+ T cells. TCRdb analysed the PCR reads with MiXCR anew, one entry per CDR3 protein. Here the sample spans about 7,700 distinct CDR3 sequences, 61% being singletons. The J gene is TRBJ1-2, the V gene TRBV25-1, with a weak D call TRBD1 (5 bases). This TCR came from a human donor who had recovered from COVID-19. The sample was CD4+ T cells from blood, cultured in vitro. The CDR3 DNA is TGTGCCAGCAGTGAAGGGACGGAGTTCTATGGCTACACCTTC. Translation: CASSEGTEFYGYTF.